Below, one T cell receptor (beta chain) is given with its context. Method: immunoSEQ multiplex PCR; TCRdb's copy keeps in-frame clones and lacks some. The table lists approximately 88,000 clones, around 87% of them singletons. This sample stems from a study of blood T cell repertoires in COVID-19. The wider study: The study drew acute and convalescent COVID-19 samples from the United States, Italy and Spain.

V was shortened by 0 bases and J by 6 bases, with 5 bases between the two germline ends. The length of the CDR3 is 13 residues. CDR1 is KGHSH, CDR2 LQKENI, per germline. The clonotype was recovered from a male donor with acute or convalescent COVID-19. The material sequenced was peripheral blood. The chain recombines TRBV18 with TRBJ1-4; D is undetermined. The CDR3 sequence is CASSPPSDEKLFF. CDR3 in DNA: TGTGCCAGCTCACCACCGTCCGATGAAAAACTGTTTTTT.